A single T cell receptor (beta chain) is shown here with its context. The antigen remains unidentified. These data are taken from a study of cytomegalovirus exposure and HLA in healthy donors. Study-wide results and caveats: The study designated 150 to 200 TCR beta chains cytomegalovirus-associated.

The primer mix had 60 Vbeta and 13 Jbeta primers. The table came from immunoSEQ multiplex PCR; TCRdb's copy has only in-frame clones and leaves some out. The data contain around 200,000 clones, roughly 80% of them seen just once; the ten biggest clones take up approximately 3.4%. The CDR3 has 14 residues. In germline, CDR1 is MNHEY, CDR2 SMNVEV (reference sequence). V was clipped by 3 bases and J by 4 bases, with 10 bases between them. Source material: PBMCs. The rearrangement links TRBV27 to TRBJ1-3; possible D gene TRBD1, 6 bases. The clonotype comes from a female donor in good health and CMV-seronegative. CDR3 sequence (DNA): TGTGCCAGCAGTTTTCGGCAGGGGGGAAACACCATATATTTT. It translates to CASSFRQGGNTIYF.